This T cell receptor beta chain was recorded in a study of T-cell memory formation after mild COVID-19. TCR alpha and TCR beta cDNA libraries with sample barcodes and UMIs came from 5'RACE using constant-segment primers. TCRdb recomputed calls from the 5' RACE reads with MiXCR, one row per CDR3 protein. Among about 440,000 distinct CDR3 sequences listed, 20% were seen once. In this sample, this clonotype turned up a few times. The source of this sequence is an adult woman who had mild COVID-19 (a few samples of this study predate the infection). Cell type and time point are not known. Material for sequencing was PBMCs or a T cell subset sorted from them (not recorded which).

The CDR3 DNA reads as TGTGCCAGCAGCTTAGATCTAGGGGTCCGGCGTGGCTACACCTTC. Its protein product is CASSLDLGVRRGYTF. V and J are TRBV7-2 and TRBJ1-2; a possible D gene is TRBD1 (5 bases). The germline V gene has CDR1 SGHTA and CDR2 FQGNSA. The CDR3 spans 15 residues. The V end was cut by 1 base, the J end by 7 bases, with 16 bases between.